The 14 T cell receptor beta chains presented below share a single source sample, sequenced in a study of cytomegalovirus exposure and HLA in healthy donors. The PCR employed 60 Vbeta primers together with 13 Jbeta primers. Sequencing used immunoSEQ multiplex PCR; TCRdb keeps in-frame clones, though not all of them. The table includes 130,000 to 150,000 clones, almost 85% detected once. Source material: PBMCs. Source of these receptors: a woman aged 55-70 years in good health and CMV-seropositive.

Only one count was recorded for this clone. The chain links TRBV7-9 to TRBJ2-1; maybe TRBD2 (5 bases). The V end lost 3 bases, the J end lost 10 bases, and 16 bases lay between the germline ends. CDR1 is SEHNR and CDR2 is FQNEAQ in the germline V gene (reference sequence). The CDR3 has 14 amino acids. The CDR3 protein is CASSFTRESPEQFF. DNA of the CDR3: TGTGCCAGCAGCTTCACCCGGGAAAGTCCCGAGCAGTTCTTC.

The rearrangement links TRBV28 to TRBJ2-5, with 9 bases that match TRBD1. The CDR3 runs 13 residues. J was trimmed by 5 bases and V by 9 bases; bases with no gene match: 7. In germline, CDR1 is MDHEN, CDR2 SYDVKM. The DNA of the CDR3 is TGTGCCAGTCTTACAGGGGGCGGGGAGACCCAGTACTTC. Protein sequence: CASLTGGGETQYF.

The V and J genes are TRBV4-2 and TRBJ2-5; TRBD2 aligns across 10 bases. Germline CDR1 reads LGHNA; CDR2 reads YNFKEQ. The length of the CDR3 is 16 residues. V shed 3 bases and J 3 bases; nucleotides not matched to a gene: 7. The CDR3: CASSQDASGSKETQYF. The CDR3 nucleotides read TGTGCCAGCAGCCAGGACGCTAGCGGGAGCAAAGAGACCCAGTACTTC.

V and J are TRBV27 and TRBJ1-2, with 7 bases identical to TRBD1. Germline-derived CDR1 and CDR2 are MNHEY and SMNVEV (reference sequence). The CDR3 is 12 residues long. Trimming took 8 bases from V and 5 from J; bases not matched to a gene: 5. The CDR3 bases are TGTGCCAGCGCTGACAGGGAGTATGGCTACACCTTC. Its translation: CASADREYGYTF.

This rearrangement joins TRBV2 to TRBJ2-7; 8 nucleotides line up with TRBD2. Germline V gene lookup returns CDR1 SNHLY and CDR2 FYNNEI. This CDR3 has 14 residues. V shed 5 bases and J 6 bases; nucleotides not matched to a gene: 9. This CDR3 is CASSTGTRSSEQYF. The CDR3 DNA reads TGTGCCAGCAGTACCGGGACTAGAAGTTCCGAGCAGTACTTC. The variable domain in full, with the rest retrieved from reference TRBV2 and TRBJ2-7, is EPEVTQTPSHQVTQMGQEVILRCVPISNHLYFYWYRQILGQKVEFLVSFYNNEISEKSEIFDDQFSVERPDGSNFTLKIRSTKLEDSAMYFCASSTGTRSSEQYFGPGTRLTVT.

The chain couples TRBV10-3 to TRBJ1-6, with a tentative D call TRBD1 (5 bases). The CDR3 contains 14 residues. The V end lost 6 bases, the J end lost 9 bases, and 15 bases lay between the germline ends. The V gene's germline CDR1 is ENHRY and CDR2 SYGVKD. The CDR3 reads CAIRGSDNFSPLHF. Written as DNA, the CDR3 is TGTGCCATCAGGGGGTCGGACAATTTTTCACCCCTCCACTTT.

The chain is built from TRBV10-3 and TRBJ2-7; tentative D call: TRBD2 (6 bases). The germline V and J ends were trimmed by 2 bases and 5 bases, with 22 bases remaining between them. This CDR3 comprises 17 residues. The germline V gene has CDR1 ENHRY and CDR2 SYGVKD. The CDR3 sequence is CAISEGIAFNRGNEQYF. CDR3 DNA sequence: TGTGCCATCAGTGAGGGAATCGCGTTTAATCGGGGGAACGAGCAGTACTTC.

The chain employs TRBV9 and TRBJ2-4, with 14 bases matching TRBD2. The V gene's germline CDR1 is SGDLS and CDR2 YYNGEE. The CDR3 is made up of 19 amino acids. Trimming cost V 4 bases and J 3 bases; bases outside gene matches: 12. CDR3 DNA: TGTGCCAGCAGCTCGGCGGGACTAGCGGGAGTTGGGGGCAAAAACATTCAGTACTTC. Its translation: CASSSAGLAGVGGKNIQYF.

The genes are TRBV10-2 and TRBJ2-3; D is ambiguous. The germline V gene encodes CDR1 WSHSY and CDR2 SAAADI. Between the trimmed V and J ends, which lost 7 bases and 1 base, there was a span of 9 bases. The length of the CDR3 is 13 residues. The CDR3 loop reads CASMISGTDTQYF. As DNA, the CDR3 is TGCGCCAGCATGATAAGCGGCACAGATACGCAGTATTTT.

The chain employs TRBV7-2 and TRBJ1-2, with 9 bases lining up with TRBD1. The CDR3 sequence is 17 residues long. The germline V gene has CDR1 SGHTA and CDR2 FQGNSA. V shed 5 bases and J 6 bases; nucleotides not matched to a gene: 16. The CDR3 DNA reads as TGTGCCAGCAGCGTACGGGACAGGGTTTTCCCCGGCCATGGCTACACCTTC. This codes for CASSVRDRVFPGHGYTF.

This clone was detected once. The CDR3 loop reads CAWVRIGTGTNYGYTF. The CDR3 DNA sequence: TGTGCCTGGGTTCGGATAGGGACAGGAACTAACTATGGCTACACCTTC. This sequence joins TRBV30 and TRBJ1-2, with 8 positions matching TRBD1. The CDR3 has 16 amino acids. Germline values: CDR1 GTSNPN, CDR2 SVGIG (reference sequence). The V and J ends lost 5 bases and 0 bases, in that order; junction bases with no gene match: 11.

The CDR3 sequence: CASSASPGGETQYF. The DNA of the CDR3 is TGTGCCAGCAGTGCGTCTCCGGGGGGAGAGACCCAGTACTTC. The chain has TRBV2 and TRBJ2-5; TRBD2 matches 7 bases. Germline V gene sequence: CDR1 SNHLY, CDR2 FYNNEI. The CDR3 has 14 amino acids. Germline trimming cut 4 bases from V and 4 bases from J; bases unmatched to any gene: 6.

V and J are TRBV7-9 and TRBJ1-2; TRBD1 matches 9 bases. CDR3 length: 13 amino acids. Germline loops: CDR1 SEHNR, CDR2 FQNEAQ (reference sequence). With 5 bases clipped from V and 8 bases from J, the junction kept 6 bases outside the gene matches. The CDR3 loop reads CASSRDRVDGYTF. Here the CDR3 DNA reads TGTGCCAGCAGCCGGGACAGGGTTGACGGCTACACCTTC.

This chain uses TRBV18 with TRBJ2-3; TRBD2 agrees at 11 bases. CDR3 length: 16 residues. V lost 0 bases to trimming and J lost 5 bases; unmatched junction nucleotides: 4. CDR1 and CDR2 from the germline V gene are KGHSH and LQKENI. As DNA, the CDR3 is TGTGCCAGCTCACCACCTAGCGGGAGGGCCGGAGATACGCAGTATTTT. Residues: CASSPPSGRAGDTQYF.